The rows below give T cell receptor beta chains drawn from one sample of a study of early T cells in non-severe SARS-CoV-2 infection. TCRdb called the 5' RACE reads again in MiXCR, with one record for every CDR3 protein. In the table there are about 64,000 distinct CDR3 sequences, around 13% of which are singletons. Material for sequencing was whole blood. Source of these receptors: an adult who was a healthcare worker with PCR-confirmed SARS-CoV-2 infection or an uninfected control (not recorded which). Both conserved end residues are part of each CDR3. D genes are given only for firm matches. Expanded clones get a size class; other rows say once, few or many, or leave the size out.

size,D,V,J,DNA,CDR3
few,TRBD2,TRBV7-3,TRBJ2-3,TGTGCCAGCAGCTTAACGTATAGGACTAGCGGGAGCACAGATACGCAGTATTTT,CASSLTYRTSGSTDTQYF
-,-,TRBV9,TRBJ1-1,TGTGCCAGCAGCCCAAAGACTGATATGAACACTGAAGCTTTCTTT,CASSPKTDMNTEAFF
-,-,TRBV5-8,TRBJ2-7,TGTGCCAGCAACACGCTTAGCGGAAACGAGCAGTACTTC,CASNTLSGNEQYF
-,TRBD1,TRBV11-2,TRBJ2-3,TGTGCCAGCAGCCCCGGGGGGACAGGGGGCTACACAGATACGCAGTATTTT,CASSPGGTGGYTDTQYF
-,TRBD1,TRBV3-1,TRBJ1-2,TGTGCCAGCAGCCATGGGGACAGGACGTATGGCTACACCTTC,CASSHGDRTYGYTF
-,TRBD1,TRBV7-6,TRBJ2-7,TGTGCCAGCAGCCCCTGGACAGGGGGCGACGAGCAGTACTTC,CASSPWTGGDEQYF
few,-,TRBV13,TRBJ1-3,TGTGCCAGCAGGGTACCCTCTGGAAACACCATATATTTT,CASRVPSGNTIYF
many,-,TRBV7-9,TRBJ2-5,TGTGCCAGCAGCTTAACGGACTCGGGAGCCTGGGAGACCCAGTACTTC,CASSLTDSGAWETQYF
many,-,TRBV6-1,TRBJ2-7,TGTGCCAGCAGTGCGGGTCCCGAGCAGTACTTC,CASSAGPEQYF
-,TRBD1,TRBV7-9,TRBJ2-5,TGTGCCAGCAGCTCGAGGATGTCCGGGACAGGGGGACAAGAGACCCAGTACTTC,CASSSRMSGTGGQETQYF
medium-sized,TRBD1,TRBV24-1,TRBJ2-7,TGTGCCACCAGTGATATGGGACAGGAGCAGTACTTC,CATSDMGQEQYF
few,TRBD1,TRBV7-2,TRBJ1-2,TGTGCCAGCAGCTGGGGGACAGGGGAGGGCTATGGCTACACCTTC,CASSWGTGEGYGYTF
few,TRBD1,TRBV5-1,TRBJ1-6,TGCGCCAGCAGTCAGGGACAGGGGCCAGGACCCCTCCACTTT,CASSQGQGPGPLHF
few,-,TRBV6-2/TRBV6-3,TRBJ2-1,TGTGCCAGCAGTTACCCCCTGGGCCTTGGGGACAATGAGCAGTTCTTC,CASSYPLGLGDNEQFF
few,-,TRBV6-5,TRBJ1-1,TGTGCCAGCAGTTTCAATCGCCGTACCCGGGGGCTGAACACTGAAGCTTTCTTT,CASSFNRRTRGLNTEAFF
few,-,TRBV12-3/TRBV12-4,TRBJ1-1,TGTGCCAGCAGAGGGGACACCCTTGAAGCTTTCTTT,CASRGDTLEAFF
few,-,TRBV6-1,TRBJ2-3,TGTGCCAGCAGTGTGGAGGGGGGGATCACAGATACGCAGTATTTT,CASSVEGGITDTQYF
-,TRBD2,TRBV9,TRBJ2-3,TGTGCCAGCAGCGTACGTGCTAGCGGGGGCACAGATACGCAGTATTTT,CASSVRASGGTDTQYF
-,-,TRBV12-3/TRBV12-4,TRBJ2-3,TGTGCCAGCAGTATGGAAAGCGGATTAGGGGGGCCCTCAGATACGCAGTATTTT,CASSMESGLGGPSDTQYF
-,-,TRBV5-4,TRBJ2-3,TGTGCCGCATGGAATCCGGAAGGGACAGATACGCAGTATTTT,CAAWNPEGTDTQYF
-,-,TRBV27,TRBJ1-2,TGTGCCAGCAGTTTTTCCCCGACAGACCCCGACTATGGCTACACCTTC,CASSFSPTDPDYGYTF
many,-,TRBV18,TRBJ2-1,TGTGCCAGCTCACCCCTACAGGGTTTCGGTGAGCAGTTCTTC,CASSPLQGFGEQFF
few,TRBD1,TRBV12-5,TRBJ1-5,TGTGCTAGTGGCCGTGACAGGGTTAGCAATCAGCCCCAGCATTTT,CASGRDRVSNQPQHF
few,-,TRBV3-1,TRBJ1-1,TGTGCCAGCAGCCAAGAGAACCGGCAGCGGAACACTGAAGCTTTCTTT,CASSQENRQRNTEAFF
many,TRBD1,TRBV18,TRBJ2-7,TGTGCCAGCTCACCATTTGGGACAGGGACGTTATACGAGCAGTACTTC,CASSPFGTGTLYEQYF
-,-,TRBV25-1,TRBJ2-2,TGTGCCTGCTGGGGGAACACCGGGGAGCTGTTTTTT,CACWGNTGELFF
few,-,TRBV2,TRBJ1-6,TGTGCCAGCACGGGGGGCTGGAATTCACCCCTCCACTTT,CASTGGWNSPLHF
few,TRBD2,TRBV7-9,TRBJ2-6,TGTGCCAGCAGCCGCGGCCGGGAGGGATTTGGGGCCAACGTCCTGACTTTC,CASSRGREGFGANVLTF
few,-,TRBV7-8,TRBJ2-3,TGTGCCAGCTGCGGGGTTCGCACAGATACGCAGTATTTT,CASCGVRTDTQYF
many,-,TRBV12-3/TRBV12-4,TRBJ2-1,TGTGCCAGCACTCAGGGCAATGAGCAGTTCTTC,CASTQGNEQFF
-,-,TRBV7-9,TRBJ1-1,TGTGCCAGCAGCTCCCAGGGAGGCCTGTTGAATGCTTTCTTT,CASSSQGGLLNAFF
-,TRBD1,TRBV10-3,TRBJ1-2,TGTGCCATCAGTGAAGCCAGGGGGCGCGTCGACTATGGCTACACCTTC,CAISEARGRVDYGYTF
-,-,TRBV15,TRBJ1-4,TGTGCCACCAGCAGGGAACGTTACAGAAATGAAAAACTGTTTTTT,CATSRERYRNEKLFF
-,-,TRBV10-3,TRBJ2-3,TGTGCCATCAGTGCCGGGAATACGCAGTATTTT,CAISAGNTQYF
few,TRBD2,TRBV14,TRBJ2-1,TGTGCCAGCAGCCGACTAGCGGGGGGCGGGAATGAGCAGTTCTTC,CASSRLAGGGNEQFF
few,TRBD2,TRBV5-1,TRBJ2-3,TGCGCCGAGGCCCCTGAGAAGCGGGGGGCTCTCACAGATACGCAGTATTTT,CAEAPEKRGALTDTQYF
many,-,TRBV29-1,TRBJ1-1,TGCAGCGTTGGTGTGGGAACCAACACTGAAGCTTTCTTT,CSVGVGTNTEAFF
-,TRBD1,TRBV5-1,TRBJ1-5,TGCGCCAGCAGCTCCCGGACAGGGGGATATAGCAATCAGCCCCAGCATTTT,CASSSRTGGYSNQPQHF
-,TRBD1,TRBV12-3/TRBV12-4,TRBJ1-1,TGTGCCAGCAGTCTGGGGACAGGGGCAGCTTTCTTT,CASSLGTGAAFF
-,TRBD1,TRBV20-1,TRBJ1-5,TGCAGTGCTGGGGGACAGGGCGATCAGCCCCAGCATTTT,CSAGGQGDQPQHF
few,-,TRBV7-6,TRBJ2-7,TGTGCCAGCAGTCCTCGGGACACAGTCTACGAGCAGTACTTC,CASSPRDTVYEQYF
many,TRBD2,TRBV7-3,TRBJ2-7,TGTGCCAGCAGCTTAACGCCGGGAGGGAACTACGAGCAGTACTTC,CASSLTPGGNYEQYF
many,-,TRBV5-1,TRBJ1-1,TGCGCCAGCAGCTTGAAGGGGGGACCACTAACTGAAGCTTTCTTT,CASSLKGGPLTEAFF
-,TRBD1,TRBV7-2,TRBJ1-2,TGTGCCAGCAGCTTAGACGGGACAGGGGCCTATGGCTACACCTTC,CASSLDGTGAYGYTF
many,-,TRBV20-1,TRBJ2-3,TGCAGTGCTGTCTTAGCGTCTGATACGCAGTATTTT,CSAVLASDTQYF
many,-,TRBV12-3/TRBV12-4,TRBJ1-5,TGTGCCAGCAGTCCCAGGGAGACTGGAAATCAGCCCCAGCATTTT,CASSPRETGNQPQHF
few,-,TRBV7-2,TRBJ1-6,TGTGCCAGCAGCTTAGAGTCCGGACTCTATAATTCACCCCTCCACTTT,CASSLESGLYNSPLHF
few,TRBD1,TRBV6-5,TRBJ1-1,TGTGCCAGCAGCCCAACTGGACAGGGGGGACCCACCTCTAACACTGAAGCTTTCTTT,CASSPTGQGGPTSNTEAFF
many,TRBD1,TRBV28,TRBJ2-3,TGTGCCAGCAGATATCGCGACAGGGTCCCAGATACGCAGTATTTT,CASRYRDRVPDTQYF
-,-,TRBV29-1,TRBJ2-7,TGCAGCGTTGAGTTTGTAGGGGTCTACGAGCAGTACTTC,CSVEFVGVYEQYF
few,-,TRBV5-1,TRBJ2-7,TGCGCCAGCAGCTTTTCGGGGGTCAACGAGCAGTACTTC,CASSFSGVNEQYF
many,-,TRBV20-1,TRBJ2-5,TGCAGTGCTCGCCCCAGCCTCCAAGAGACCCAGTACTTC,CSARPSLQETQYF
many,-,TRBV12-3/TRBV12-4,TRBJ2-7,TGTGCCAGCAGCCGGACTAATTACGAGCAGTACTTC,CASSRTNYEQYF
-,TRBD1,TRBV6-2/TRBV6-3,TRBJ1-1,TGTGCCAGCAGGACAGGGGGCGCGACTGAAGCTTTCTTT,CASRTGGATEAFF